This TCR beta chain comes out of a study of blood T cell repertoires in COVID-19. Study at large: Sources were T cells, B-cell-depleted T cells, or PBMCs; the material itself was cDNA or gDNA.

The assay was immunoSEQ multiplex PCR, and TCRdb's table has in-frame clones only and misses some. Of some 130,000 clones in the sample, 60% to 80% are singletons; the top ten hold 9.5% to 13%. V lost 2 bases and J 8 bases, leaving 10 bases between the germline ends. The CDR3 sequence is 12 residues long. From germline, CDR1 is GTSNPN and CDR2 SVGIG (reference sequence). The source material was peripheral blood. The chain employs TRBV30 and TRBJ2-1; a weak D match, TRBD2 (5 bases). This TCR derives from a man aged 55 to 70 who had recovered from COVID-19. CDR3 DNA sequence: TGTGCCTGGAGTCGCCCGGGGTATGAGCAGTTCTTC. It codes for CAWSRPGYEQFF.